This is a list of T cell receptor beta chains from one sample in a study of T-cell reconstitution after alpha-beta-depleted transplantation in children. Via MiXCR, TCRdb re-called the PCR reads, giving one row per CDR3 protein. The data show fewer than 700,000 distinct CDR3 sequences, 10% to 15% seen once. The material sequenced was PBMCs, mostly from graft donor cells, taken 360 days after TCRalphabeta/CD19-depleted stem cell transplant. Receptor source: a male patient younger than 18 who had a stem cell transplant for acute myeloid leukemia, so the T cells may come from the graft donor. The CDR3 runs from the conserved cysteine through the conserved F or W. The D gene is left open where the match is weak. The size entry is marked missing in some rows and otherwise reads once, few, many or a size class.

V gene: TRBV29-1; D gene: NA; clone size: many; J gene: TRBJ2-1; CDR3 protein: CSVPFWGGLSGNEQFF; CDR3 DNA: TGCAGCGTACCCTTCTGGGGAGGTCTATCGGGGAATGAGCAGTTCTTC
V gene: TRBV12-3/TRBV12-4; D gene: TRBD2; clone size: many; J gene: TRBJ2-7; CDR3 protein: CASSFLGGVYEQYF; CDR3 DNA: TGTGCCAGCAGTTTCTTGGGGGGGGTCTACGAGCAGTACTTC
V gene: TRBV6-5; D gene: NA; clone size: few; J gene: TRBJ2-7; CDR3 protein: CASSYSSLGVASYEQYF; CDR3 DNA: TGTGCCAGCAGTTACTCGAGCTTAGGGGTAGCTTCCTACGAGCAGTACTTC
V gene: TRBV4-3; D gene: NA; clone size: few; J gene: TRBJ2-7; CDR3 protein: CASSQERVPTYEQYF; CDR3 DNA: TGCGCCAGCAGCCAAGAAAGGGTACCAACCTACGAGCAGTACTTC
V gene: TRBV29-1; D gene: NA; clone size: many; J gene: TRBJ1-1; CDR3 protein: CSVSGAQNTEAFF; CDR3 DNA: TGCAGCGTCTCGGGGGCGCAGAACACTGAAGCTTTCTTT
V gene: TRBV12-3/TRBV12-4; D gene: TRBD2; clone size: NA; J gene: TRBJ2-7; CDR3 protein: CASSLVGPSGAGEQYF; CDR3 DNA: TGTGCCAGCAGTTTAGTGGGACCCTCGGGAGCGGGAGAGCAGTACTTC
V gene: TRBV7-8; D gene: TRBD1; clone size: many; J gene: TRBJ2-3; CDR3 protein: CASRGQGMSTDTQYF; CDR3 DNA: TGTGCCAGCAGGGGACAGGGGATGAGCACAGATACGCAGTATTTT
V gene: TRBV29-1; D gene: TRBD2; clone size: NA; J gene: TRBJ2-1; CDR3 protein: CSVRTSRNEQFF; CDR3 DNA: TGCAGCGTCCGGACTAGTCGGAATGAGCAGTTCTTC
V gene: TRBV7-3; D gene: TRBD1; clone size: NA; J gene: TRBJ1-2; CDR3 protein: CDRALYGYTF; CDR3 DNA: TGCGACAGGGCCCTCTATGGCTACACCTTC
V gene: TRBV2; D gene: NA; clone size: NA; J gene: TRBJ2-5; CDR3 protein: CASSELEYQYF; CDR3 DNA: TGTGCCAGCAGTGAACTTGAGTACCAGTACTTC
V gene: TRBV5-5; D gene: TRBD2; clone size: few; J gene: TRBJ2-1; CDR3 protein: CASSETSGRRLYNEQFF; CDR3 DNA: TGTGCCAGCAGCGAAACTAGCGGGAGGCGTCTGTACAATGAGCAGTTCTTC
V gene: TRBV7-2; D gene: NA; clone size: NA; J gene: TRBJ2-7; CDR3 protein: CASSFNRGKGNYEQYF; CDR3 DNA: TGTGCCAGCAGCTTTAATCGAGGGAAGGGTAACTACGAGCAGTACTTC
V gene: TRBV7-8; D gene: NA; clone size: NA; J gene: TRBJ1-5; CDR3 protein: CASSFGPPSNQPQHF; CDR3 DNA: TGTGCCAGCAGCTTCGGGCCCCCTAGCAATCAGCCCCAGCATTTT
V gene: TRBV7-9; D gene: TRBD1; clone size: few; J gene: TRBJ1-1; CDR3 protein: CASSSRGRNTEAFF; CDR3 DNA: TGTGCCAGCAGCTCCAGGGGGCGAAACACTGAAGCTTTCTTT
V gene: TRBV29-1; D gene: TRBD1; clone size: many; J gene: TRBJ2-7; CDR3 protein: CSALPGTGSAEQYF; CDR3 DNA: TGCAGCGCTTTGCCCGGGACAGGGAGTGCCGAGCAGTACTTC
V gene: TRBV7-6; D gene: NA; clone size: many; J gene: TRBJ2-5; CDR3 protein: CASSLNQETQYF; CDR3 DNA: TGTGCCAGCAGCTTAAATCAAGAGACCCAGTACTTC